A selection of T cell receptor beta chains follows, all from one sample in a study of T cells in Graves' hyperthyroidism and ophthalmopathy. TCRdb fed the multiplex PCR reads into MiXCR, producing one record per CDR3 protein. The sample records approximately 480,000 distinct CDR3 sequences, about 20% being singletons. The sample taken for sequencing was blood. The source is a man in his late teens or twenties with Graves' hyperthyroidism. Both conserved end residues are part of each CDR3. The D gene is left open where the match is weak. The size of a clone is reported for some rows only, either as once, few or many, or as a class for expanded clones.

DNA: TGCGCCAGCAGCTCTCAGGGGGCACGAACTGAAGCTTTCTTT
CDR3: CASSSQGARTEAFF
length: 14
size: many
J: TRBJ1-1
V: TRBV5-1
D: TRBD1

DNA: TGCGCCAGCAGCCACTCTTGGGGGCGGGTGGCTGGAGAGCAGTACTTC
CDR3: CASSHSWGRVAGEQYF
length: 16
size: .
J: TRBJ2-7
V: TRBV4-1
D: .

DNA: TGTGCCAGCAGCTTAGTACCCAGCCCATCGGGCTACACCTTC
CDR3: CASSLVPSPSGYTF
length: 14
size: many
J: TRBJ1-2
V: TRBV11-2
D: .

DNA: TGTGCCAGCAGTTTAGCGGGCGGCAACACTGAAGCTTTCTTT
CDR3: CASSLAGGNTEAFF
length: 14
size: many
J: TRBJ1-1
V: TRBV7-8
D: .

DNA: TGTGCCACCAGCAGAGCGGACGGGAGGGTTGAGACCCAGTACTTC
CDR3: CATSRADGRVETQYF
length: 15
size: .
J: TRBJ2-5
V: TRBV15
D: TRBD2

DNA: TGTGCCAGCAGTTACTCGAGGGATCTTGAATCCTACGAGCAGTACTTC
CDR3: CASSYSRDLESYEQYF
length: 16
size: once
J: TRBJ2-7
V: TRBV6-2/TRBV6-3
D: .

DNA: TGTGCCAGCAGCTCCCTTTCAGGCGCGTACCAAGAGACCCAGTACTTC
CDR3: CASSSLSGAYQETQYF
length: 16
size: many
J: TRBJ2-5
V: TRBV28
D: .

DNA: TGTGCCAGCTCACCACAACCGGGACAGGGGGTGAAGAACACTGAAGCTTTCTTT
CDR3: CASSPQPGQGVKNTEAFF
length: 18
size: .
J: TRBJ1-1
V: TRBV18
D: TRBD1

DNA: TGTGCCAGCAGCTTACTCCAGACAGGCTACGAACAGTACTTC
CDR3: CASSLLQTGYEQYF
length: 14
size: many
J: TRBJ2-7
V: TRBV11-2
D: .

DNA: TGTGCCAGCAGTACTGGACAGGGATGGGACACTGAAGCTTTCTTT
CDR3: CASSTGQGWDTEAFF
length: 15
size: few
J: TRBJ1-1
V: TRBV2
D: TRBD1

DNA: TGTGCCAGCAGAATCGACAACACCGGGGAGCTGTTTTTT
CDR3: CASRIDNTGELFF
length: 13
size: .
J: TRBJ2-2
V: TRBV11-3
D: .

DNA: TGTGCCAGCAGTTACTCGACAGTCTATGGCTACACCTTC
CDR3: CASSYSTVYGYTF
length: 13
size: many
J: TRBJ1-2
V: TRBV6-5
D: .

DNA: TGTGCCAGCACCCATAGGGAGACCCAGTACTTC
CDR3: CASTHRETQYF
length: 11
size: many
J: TRBJ2-5
V: TRBV6-1
D: .

DNA: TGTGCCAGCAGTCCTCGGGACAGGGTGCGCTACACCTTC
CDR3: CASSPRDRVRYTF
length: 13
size: many
J: TRBJ1-2
V: TRBV28
D: TRBD1

DNA: TGTGCCAGTAGTATGAAGACAGGTTGGTTCGATCAGCCCCAGCATTTT
CDR3: CASSMKTGWFDQPQHF
length: 16
size: many
J: TRBJ1-5
V: TRBV19
D: .

DNA: TGTGCCAGCAGTTTTCGAAGGACAGAGAGCAATCAGCCCCAGCATTTT
CDR3: CASSFRRTESNQPQHF
length: 16
size: many
J: TRBJ1-5
V: TRBV28
D: .

DNA: TGTGCCAGCAGTCCAGGGATCTTGGGCAATCAGCCCCAGCATTTT
CDR3: CASSPGILGNQPQHF
length: 15
size: many
J: TRBJ1-5
V: TRBV6-1
D: .

DNA: TGTGCCAGCACCGAGGGGCTAGCGGGGGTTTTCCCCTACGAGCAGTACTTC
CDR3: CASTEGLAGVFPYEQYF
length: 17
size: many
J: TRBJ2-7
V: TRBV2
D: TRBD2

DNA: TGCGCCAGCAGCCAAGACCGTAGCGGGGGGTCTGCCAAAAACATTCAGTACTTC
CDR3: CASSQDRSGGSAKNIQYF
length: 18
size: few
J: TRBJ2-4
V: TRBV4-1
D: TRBD2

DNA: TGCAGTGCTAGGGTGGAGGTGTTGGGGAATTATAACACTGAAGCTTTCTTT
CDR3: CSARVEVLGNYNTEAFF
length: 17
size: many
J: TRBJ1-1
V: TRBV20-1
D: .

DNA: TGTGCCAGCAGGGACAGGGGAGAGGTCTACGAGCAGTACTTC
CDR3: CASRDRGEVYEQYF
length: 14
size: .
J: TRBJ2-7
V: TRBV28
D: TRBD1

DNA: TGCAGCGTTGAAGCCCCGACAGGTCTCGCCTACGAGCAGTACTTC
CDR3: CSVEAPTGLAYEQYF
length: 15
size: many
J: TRBJ2-7
V: TRBV29-1
D: .

DNA: TGTGCCAGCAGCTCCCGACAGGGGAAACCGGATTTGAACACCGGGGAGCTGTTTTTT
CDR3: CASSSRQGKPDLNTGELFF
length: 19
size: few
J: TRBJ2-2
V: TRBV11-1
D: TRBD1

DNA: TGTGCCAGCAGCCGACTAGCGGGGGGGCCGGAGACCCAGTACTTC
CDR3: CASSRLAGGPETQYF
length: 15
size: many
J: TRBJ2-5
V: TRBV7-3
D: TRBD2

DNA: TGTGCCTGGAGTGTGGGTGGAAGGGGACCTGAAGCTTTCTTT
CDR3: CAWSVGGRGPEAFF
length: 14
size: .
J: TRBJ1-1
V: TRBV30
D: .

DNA: TGTGCCAGCAGCCACGGGACAGGGGTATTCGAGCAGTACTTC
CDR3: CASSHGTGVFEQYF
length: 14
size: .
J: TRBJ2-7
V: TRBV7-9
D: TRBD1

DNA: TGTGCCAGCAGTGCGACCCCCATAAGTACCTACGATCAGTACTTC
CDR3: CASSATPISTYDQYF
length: 15
size: .
J: TRBJ2-7
V: TRBV6-1
D: .

DNA: TGTGCCAGCAGTTTAAAAGGGTATACTGAAGCTTTCTTT
CDR3: CASSLKGYTEAFF
length: 13
size: many
J: TRBJ1-1
V: TRBV12-3/TRBV12-4
D: .

DNA: TGTGCCAGCAGCCCGCAAGGGACAGGGACAGGAGCTTTCTTT
CDR3: CASSPQGTGTGAFF
length: 14
size: many
J: TRBJ1-1
V: TRBV12-3/TRBV12-4
D: TRBD1

DNA: TGTGCCAGCAGTGAGAATCCCGAAGGGCACACTGAAGCTTTCTTT
CDR3: CASSENPEGHTEAFF
length: 15
size: many
J: TRBJ1-1
V: TRBV6-1
D: .

DNA: TGTGCCAGTACCTGGGGACAGGGAGGATCTGAAGCTTTCTTT
CDR3: CASTWGQGGSEAFF
length: 14
size: many
J: TRBJ1-1
V: TRBV19
D: TRBD1

DNA: TGTGCCAGCAGCAAACGACAGGGGCTTCAGCCCCAGCATTTT
CDR3: CASSKRQGLQPQHF
length: 14
size: .
J: TRBJ1-5
V: TRBV28
D: TRBD1

DNA: TGCAGTGCGCCGCCACTAGCGGGGGAAGTGACCCAGTACTTC
CDR3: CSAPPLAGEVTQYF
length: 14
size: .
J: TRBJ2-5
V: TRBV20-1
D: TRBD2

DNA: TGTGCCAGCAGTTTTTTTGGAGGGGGCTCTGGAAACACCATATATTTT
CDR3: CASSFFGGGSGNTIYF
length: 16
size: .
J: TRBJ1-3
V: TRBV28
D: .

DNA: TGTGCCAGCTCCCCGGAGGACCCTAACTATGGCTACACCTTC
CDR3: CASSPEDPNYGYTF
length: 14
size: many
J: TRBJ1-2
V: TRBV19
D: .

DNA: TGCGCCAGCAGCCAAGATCTCTTCCGACTTCGACTGAAGAACACTGAAGCTTTCTTT
CDR3: CASSQDLFRLRLKNTEAFF
length: 19
size: .
J: TRBJ1-1
V: TRBV4-1
D: .

DNA: TGTGCCAGCAGTGATTGGGGATTCTATGGCTACACCTTC
CDR3: CASSDWGFYGYTF
length: 13
size: .
J: TRBJ1-2
V: TRBV6-1
D: .

DNA: TGTGCCAGCAGGCGGGACAGGGGCACGAATCAGCCCCAGCATTTT
CDR3: CASRRDRGTNQPQHF
length: 15
size: .
J: TRBJ1-5
V: TRBV6-1
D: TRBD1

DNA: TGTGCCAGCAGTTTATTGGGGGATTCCTACGAGCAGTACTTC
CDR3: CASSLLGDSYEQYF
length: 14
size: many
J: TRBJ2-7
V: TRBV27
D: .

DNA: TGTGCCAGCAGTTACGGCGGCAGCTCCACCGGGGAGCTGTTTTTT
CDR3: CASSYGGSSTGELFF
length: 15
size: many
J: TRBJ2-2
V: TRBV6-5
D: .

DNA: TGTGCCAGCAGCCAAGGTCCTAGCGGGGCGCACTCTGGGGCCAACGTCCTGACTTTC
CDR3: CASSQGPSGAHSGANVLTF
length: 19
size: many
J: TRBJ2-6
V: TRBV14
D: TRBD2

DNA: TGTGCCAGCAACTGGTCCTTCGGGGAGCTGTTTTTT
CDR3: CASNWSFGELFF
length: 12
size: many
J: TRBJ2-2
V: TRBV6-1
D: .

DNA: TGTGCCAGCAGTTTATGGGGCAACTACGAGCAGTACTTC
CDR3: CASSLWGNYEQYF
length: 13
size: .
J: TRBJ2-7
V: TRBV28
D: .

DNA: TGTGCCAGCAGCGTAGCGGCAGGGTGGGCCAAAAACATTCAGTACTTC
CDR3: CASSVAAGWAKNIQYF
length: 16
size: .
J: TRBJ2-4
V: TRBV9
D: .

DNA: TGTGCCACCAGTCTGCGGGACAGGGGGCATCAGCCCCAGCATTTT
CDR3: CATSLRDRGHQPQHF
length: 15
size: .
J: TRBJ1-5
V: TRBV24-1
D: TRBD1

DNA: TGTGCCAGCAGCTTGCTCGGAGGACAGGGCCCAGATACGCAGTATTTT
CDR3: CASSLLGGQGPDTQYF
length: 16
size: many
J: TRBJ2-3
V: TRBV7-6
D: TRBD1